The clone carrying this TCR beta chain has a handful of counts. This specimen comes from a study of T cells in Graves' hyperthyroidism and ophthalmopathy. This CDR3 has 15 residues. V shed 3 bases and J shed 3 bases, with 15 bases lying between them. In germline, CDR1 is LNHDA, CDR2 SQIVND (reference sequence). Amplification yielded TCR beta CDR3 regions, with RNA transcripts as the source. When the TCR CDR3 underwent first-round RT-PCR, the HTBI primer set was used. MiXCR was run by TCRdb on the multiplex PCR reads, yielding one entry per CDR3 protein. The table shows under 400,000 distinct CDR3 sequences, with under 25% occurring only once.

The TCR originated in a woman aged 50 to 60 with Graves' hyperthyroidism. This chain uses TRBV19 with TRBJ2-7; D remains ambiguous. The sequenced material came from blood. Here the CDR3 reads CASSIFPGIDYEQYF. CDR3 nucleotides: TGTGCCAGTAGTATCTTCCCAGGAATTGACTACGAGCAGTACTTC.